One sample yielded the 26 T cell receptor beta chains listed below, sequenced in a study of blood T cells in healthy people across ages. The second PCR ran about 6 to 12 cycles with a sample-barcoded 5' primer and J-beta primers. TCRdb itself ran the 5' RACE reads through MiXCR, one entry per CDR3 protein. This table holds more than 550,000 distinct CDR3 sequences, over 20% found once. The specimen sequenced was blood. The receptors originated from a man in his 70s in good health.

There are a few counts of this clonotype. This rearrangement joins TRBV7-2 to TRBJ2-7, with a tentative D call TRBD2 (6 bases). With the DNA end fitting TRBJ2-1 better, the J assignment may be wrong. The germline CDR1 and CDR2 sequences are SGHTA and FQGNSA. This CDR3 is 16 amino acids long. CDR3 sequence (DNA): TGTGCCAGCAGCTTAGCGCAGCGGGTCGGGTGGAATGAGCAGTTCTTC. Its translation: CASSLAQRVGWNEQFF.

This clonotype was seen a few times. The chain combines TRBV12-3 or TRBV12-4 with TRBJ1-3; D possibly corresponds to TRBD1 (6 bases). This CDR3 contains 13 residues. The V end lost 3 bases, the J end lost 11 bases, and 14 bases lay between the germline ends. In nucleotides, the CDR3 is TGTGCCAGCAGTTTCTCCATGGACAGCGCCATATATTTT. Encoded protein: CASSFSMDSAIYF.

This rearrangement joins TRBV29-1 to TRBJ2-7, with 9 positions matching TRBD2. This CDR3 spans 16 amino acids. The J segment lost 1 base and the V segment lost 4 bases, leaving 11 bases of the junction unmatched. Germline CDR1 SQVTM, CDR2 ANQGSEA. This CDR3 is CSVAAAGGPSSYEQYF. The CDR3, as DNA: TGCAGCGTTGCCGCCGCGGGGGGGCCCTCTTCCTACGAGCAGTACTTC.

This clonotype was seen a handful of times. The chain joins TRBV7-9 to TRBJ1-2; weak D call: TRBD1 (5 bases). The CDR3 has 14 amino acids. Trimming took off 7 bases at V and 10 bases at J, with 22 bases between the two ends. Germline V CDR1 and CDR2: SEHNR, FQNEAQ (reference sequence). Here the CDR3 reads CASNVETAPSDYTF. CDR3 DNA: TGTGCCAGCAACGTGGAGACAGCTCCCTCTGACTACACCTTC.

The table lists this clonotype with many counts. The V call is TRBV20-1, the J call TRBJ1-2; D uncertain. Per germline, CDR1 DFQATT and CDR2 SNEGSKA (reference sequence). Trimming removed 0 bases from V and 7 bases from J, with 9 bases in between. The CDR3 extends over 12 amino acids. CDR3 nucleotide sequence: TGCAGTGCTAGAGATCCCACGGCTGGCTACACCTTC. This gives the protein CSARDPTAGYTF.

The CDR3 region has the DNA TGTGCCAGCAGCCCCCTAGGAGCCTCCTACGAGCAGTACGTC. As protein: CASSPLGASYEQYV. The J gene is TRBJ2-7, the V gene TRBV7-2; no clear D. Deletions cut 5 bases from V and 0 bases from J, with 11 bases between. Germline V lookup: CDR1 SGHTA, CDR2 FQGNSA. The CDR3 contains 14 residues.

The chain recombines TRBV5-1 with TRBJ2-5; D may be TRBD2 (7 bases). V was pared by 1 base and J by 5 bases, with 15 bases between. Germline lookup yields CDR1 SGHRS and CDR2 YFSETQ. This CDR3 has 15 residues. The CDR3 coding sequence is TGCGCCAGCAGCTTGTTTATGGGGGGGCCTGAGACCCAGTACTTC. It is translated as CASSLFMGGPETQYF.

In its sample, this clonotype was seen a few times. CDR3 sequence (DNA): TGCGCCAGCAGCTTGGAAGCGGGGGGGCCTTCGGTGCAGTACTTC. Translated, it gives CASSLEAGGPSVQYF. The chain combines TRBV5-1 with TRBJ2-5; 10 nucleotides agree with TRBD2. After removal of 0 bases from V and 11 bases from J, the junction contained 10 bases not matched to a gene. Germline CDR1 SGHRS, CDR2 YFSETQ. This CDR3 is built from 15 residues.

J is TRBJ2-7 and V is TRBV3-1; D is uncertain. The length of the CDR3 is 13 residues. Germline assignment: CDR1 LGHDT and CDR2 YNNKEL (reference sequence). V lost 1 base and J lost 0, with 4 bases in between. DNA of the CDR3: TGTGCCAGCAGCCAAGGGAACTCCTACGAGCAGTACTTC. This codes for CASSQGNSYEQYF.

As DNA, the CDR3 is TGTGCCAGCCGCTCCCGCGGGACAGGGGGCCGGGAACTGTTTTTT. Encoded protein: CASRSRGTGGRELFF. This sequence joins TRBV27 and TRBJ1-4; 12 bases are a match to TRBD1. Looked up from germline, CDR1 is MNHEY and CDR2 is SMNVEV (reference sequence). V lost 8 bases and J lost 12; bases outside the gene matches: 13. This CDR3 is 15 amino acids long.

This clonotype was seen ten or more times. This rearrangement joins TRBV7-9 to TRBJ1-2; no definite D call. The germline CDR1 and CDR2 sequences are SEHNR and FQNEAQ (reference sequence). The CDR3 consists of 14 residues. V lost 0 bases to trimming and J lost 4 bases, with 9 bases between them. The CDR3 DNA reads TGTGCCAGCAGCTTAGCAGGGTTCGGCTATGGCTACACCTTC. Translating gives CASSLAGFGYGYTF.

This clonotype came up a few times. J is TRBJ2-4 and V is TRBV29-1, with D perhaps TRBD2 (5 bases). Germline V gene sequence: CDR1 SQVTM, CDR2 ANQGSEA. Trimming left V 4 bases short and J 7 bases short, with 11 bases between. The CDR3 runs to 12 residues. As DNA, the CDR3 is TGCAGCGTTGTCCTAGCTTGGAACATTCAGTACTTC. This gives the protein CSVVLAWNIQYF.

The chain recombines TRBV12-3 or TRBV12-4 with TRBJ2-3; D is perhaps TRBD2 (6 bases). This CDR3 has 13 amino acids. V was trimmed by 8 bases and J by 4 bases, leaving 13 bases between them. The CDR3 protein is CASERGGPDTQYF. CDR3 bases: TGTGCCAGCGAAAGAGGAGGGCCAGATACGCAGTATTTT.

The CDR3 nucleotides read TGTGCCAGCAGGACTAGCGGGAAAAGCGATGAGCAGTTCTTC. Its translation is CASRTSGKSDEQFF. This chain connects TRBV12-3 or TRBV12-4 to TRBJ2-1; 11 bases are shared with TRBD2. The CDR3 has 14 amino acids. The ends lost 6 bases at V and 8 bases at J; junction bases unmatched: 6.

This clonotype was seen only once. The chain uses TRBV11-3 and TRBJ2-7; D possibly corresponds to TRBD2 (5 bases). The J call is doubtful: the DNA matches TRBJ2-5 better. The germline V gene encodes CDR1 SGHNT and CDR2 YENEEA. The CDR3 consists of 16 residues. This chain's CDR3 is CASSLSPSGFKETQYF. For the CDR3, the DNA is TGTGCCAGCAGCTTAAGTCCCAGCGGATTTAAAGAGACCCAGTACTTC.

The chain employs TRBV5-1 and TRBJ1-1, with D maybe TRBD1 (6 bases). The CDR3 covers 14 residues. Germline CDR1 reads SGHRS; CDR2 reads YFSETQ. V gave up 0 bases and J gave up 5 bases, with 11 bases separating them. The CDR3 DNA sequence: TGCGCCAGCAGCTTGGCCCAGGGGAAAACTGAAGCTTTCTTT. This gives the protein CASSLAQGKTEAFF.

This clonotype showed up just a few times. This chain links TRBV29-1 with TRBJ2-2; D is unresolved. Germline V lookup: CDR1 SQVTM, CDR2 ANQGSEA. V dropped 4 bases and J dropped 4 bases, with 10 bases sitting between them. This CDR3 comprises 13 residues. CDR3: CSVVGHGTGELFF. In nucleotides, the CDR3 is TGCAGCGTTGTCGGGCACGGCACCGGGGAGCTGTTTTTT.

At least ten counts were recorded for this clonotype. The chain carries TRBV5-1 and TRBJ2-1, with D perhaps given as TRBD1 or TRBD2 (6 bases each). V was trimmed by 4 bases and J by 0 bases, leaving 17 bases between them. The germline V gene encodes CDR1 SGHRS and CDR2 YFSETQ. The CDR3 covers 17 residues. This CDR3 is CASSSGGGTISYNEQFF. CDR3 DNA: TGCGCCAGCAGCAGTGGTGGGGGGACAATCTCCTACAATGAGCAGTTCTTC.

The chain carries TRBV2 and TRBJ2-5; 7 bases are a match to TRBD2. Germline V gives CDR1 SNHLY, CDR2 FYNNEI. With 2 bases clipped from V and 3 bases from J, the junction kept 18 bases outside the gene matches. The CDR3 totals 19 residues. This chain's CDR3 is CASSERRAPVPSGKETQYF. In nucleotides, the CDR3 is TGTGCCAGCAGTGAAAGGAGGGCTCCCGTGCCTAGCGGTAAAGAGACCCAGTACTTC.

V is TRBV10-3 and J is TRBJ2-5, with a tentative D call TRBD1 (6 bases). Germline V gives CDR1 ENHRY, CDR2 SYGVKD. The length of the CDR3 is 14 residues. Deletions cut 3 bases from V and 5 bases from J, with 13 bases between. The CDR3 is CAISDHRVGETQYF. CDR3 bases: TGTGCCATCAGTGACCACAGGGTCGGGGAGACCCAGTACTTC.

CDR3 sequence: CSVGDQPYEQYF. CDR3 nucleotides: TGCAGCGTTGGAGACCAGCCATACGAGCAGTACTTC. The gene calls are TRBV29-1 and TRBJ2-7; no clear D gene. CDR3 length equals 12 residues. The germline V gene has CDR1 SQVTM and CDR2 ANQGSEA. Trimming stripped 4 bases from V and 4 bases from J, with 11 bases between.

The chain has TRBV20-1 and TRBJ1-4; no definite D call. The germline V gene encodes CDR1 DFQATT and CDR2 SNEGSKA (reference sequence). Trimming took off 1 base at V and 8 bases at J, with 14 bases between the two ends. CDR3 size: 14 residues. This CDR3 is CSARGYSTSEKLFF. The CDR3 DNA reads as TGCAGTGCTAGAGGGTACAGTACCAGCGAAAAACTGTTTTTT.

The J gene is TRBJ1-1, the V gene TRBV5-1; 7 bases are shared with TRBD1. V lost 10 bases to trimming and J lost 0 bases; unmatched junction nucleotides: 9. The CDR3 is 14 residues long. Germline V gene data show CDR1 as SGHRS and CDR2 as YFSETQ. In nucleotides, the CDR3 is TGCGCCTCCGGGCGCGGACAGGTGAACACTGAAGCTTTCTTT. Translation gives CASGRGQVNTEAFF. Drawing the rest from reference TRBV5-1 and TRBJ1-1, the complete variable domain is KAGVTQTPRYLIKTRGQQVTLSCSPISGHRSVSWYQQTPGQGLQFLFEYFSETQRNKGNFPGRFSGRQFSNSRSEMNVSTLELGDSALYLCASGRGQVNTEAFFGQGTRLTVV.

The chain has TRBV7-7 and TRBJ2-4; D gene ambiguous. Trimming shortened V by 1 base and J by 1 base, and 5 bases separated the two germline ends. The CDR3 consists of 14 residues. Germline V lookup: CDR1 SSHAT, CDR2 FNYEAQ (reference sequence). This CDR3 is CASSLEGAKNIQYF. CDR3 coding DNA: TGTGCCAGCAGCTTAGAGGGTGCCAAAAACATTCAGTACTTC. Full variable domain (rest looked up from reference TRBV7-7 and TRBJ2-4): GAGVSQSPRYKVTKRGQDVTLRCDPISSHATLYWYQQALGQGPEFLTYFNYEAQPDKSGLPSDRFSAERPEGSISTLTIQRTEQRDSAMYRCASSLEGAKNIQYFGAGTRLSVL.

The chain couples TRBV3-1 to TRBJ2-3; TRBD2 agrees at 9 bases. The CDR3 extends over 19 amino acids. Germline trimming cut 0 bases from V and 2 bases from J; bases unmatched to any gene: 12. Germline V lookup: CDR1 LGHDT, CDR2 YNNKEL (reference sequence). CDR3: CASSQDRGQRGAFTDTQYF. DNA of the CDR3: TGTGCCAGCAGCCAAGATAGGGGGCAGCGGGGGGCCTTCACAGATACGCAGTATTTT.

J is TRBJ2-3 and V is TRBV20-1, with D possibly being TRBD2 (5 bases). Germline values: CDR1 DFQATT, CDR2 SNEGSKA (reference sequence). V was cut by 3 bases and J by 2 bases, with 12 bases left in between. The CDR3 extends over 14 amino acids. The CDR3 DNA sequence: TGCAGTGCTAGGGCCGGGGTCACCACAGATACGCAGTATTTT. Its translation is CSARAGVTTDTQYF.